This entry lists 12 T cell receptor beta chains sequenced from one sample in a study of T cells in Graves' hyperthyroidism and ophthalmopathy. TCR beta CDR3 regions were amplified from RNA. A set of HTBI primers served as the primers for a first-round RT-PCR of the TCR CDR3. One entry per CDR3 protein, called by TCRdb with MiXCR from the multiplex PCR reads. The table shows approximately 700,000 distinct CDR3 sequences, with 16% occurring only once. The sequenced sample was blood. The source of these receptors is a man aged 18-30 years with Graves' hyperthyroidism.

This clonotype was counted a few times. This rearrangement joins TRBV19 to TRBJ2-3; the D gene is possibly TRBD2 (6 bases). V dropped 4 bases and J dropped 7 bases, with 12 bases sitting between them. Germline-derived CDR1 and CDR2 are LNHDA and SQIVND (reference sequence). The CDR3 has 13 amino acids. The CDR3 bases are TGTGCCAGTAGTAAAAGGGACTTCCATACGCAGTATTTT. Translated, it gives CASSKRDFHTQYF.

This clonotype was picked up many times. The chain combines TRBV28 with TRBJ2-5; the match to TRBD1 covers 10 bases. Looked up from germline, CDR1 is MDHEN and CDR2 is SYDVKM. V lost 4 bases and J lost 5; bases outside the gene matches: 7. The CDR3 sequence is 15 residues long. CDR3 protein: CASSSTDRGLETQYF. The CDR3 coding sequence is TGTGCCAGCAGTTCAACCGACAGGGGGCTTGAGACCCAGTACTTC.

This clonotype was seen ten or more times. The chain combines TRBV7-2 with TRBJ2-2; 10 bases line up with TRBD1. J was trimmed by 1 base and V by 5 bases; bases with no gene match: 16. The CDR3 contains 20 residues. Germline V lookup: CDR1 SGHTA, CDR2 FQGNSA. CDR3 region: CASSVKVGQGRTMNTGELFF. In nucleotides, the CDR3 is TGTGCCAGCAGCGTTAAGGTGGGACAGGGGCGCACGATGAACACCGGGGAGCTGTTTTTT.

This clonotype has at least ten counts. This chain uses TRBV12-3 or TRBV12-4 with TRBJ2-1, with TRBD2 matching over 10 bases. V shed 8 bases and J 9 bases; nucleotides not matched to a gene: 13. The CDR3 contains 15 residues. The CDR3 region has the DNA TGTGCCAGCGATGGGGAGGGACTAGCGTTTACTGAGCAGTTCTTC. This codes for CASDGEGLAFTEQFF.

The chain joins TRBV9 to TRBJ1-1; unclear D gene. V lost 3 bases and J lost 6, with 15 bases in between. The CDR3 length is 14 residues. CDR1 SGDLS and CDR2 YYNGEE come from the germline V gene. CDR3 sequence reads: CASSASSVGSEAFF. The CDR3 coding sequence is TGTGCCAGCAGCGCCTCGTCCGTAGGCTCTGAAGCTTTCTTT.

As regards this clonotype: Compared with germline, one end of the junction differs, possibly owing to a read error. This chain uses TRBV20-1 with TRBJ2-2; 11 bases align to TRBD2. The CDR3 is 16 residues long. Germline assignment: CDR1 DFQATT and CDR2 SNEGSKA (reference sequence). CDR3: CGATGTSGGGTGELFF. In DNA form, the CDR3 reads TGCGGTGCCACCGGGACTAGCGGAGGGGGGACCGGGGAGCTGTTTTTT.

This clonotype was seen only a few times. The chain employs TRBV7-9 and TRBJ1-5; no clear D. Per the germline V gene, CDR1 is SEHNR and CDR2 is FQNEAQ (reference sequence). The length of the CDR3 is 14 residues. The V end lost 5 bases, the J end lost 2 bases, and 10 bases lay between the germline ends. The CDR3 loop reads CASSHVAGNQPQHF. Here the CDR3 DNA reads TGTGCCAGCAGCCACGTGGCCGGCAATCAGCCCCAGCATTTT.

This clonotype was seen ten or more times. V gene TRBV20-1 combines with J gene TRBJ2-5; no clear D. The V end lost 3 bases, the J end lost 5 bases, and 19 bases lay between the germline ends. This CDR3 has 15 residues. Germline CDR1 is DFQATT and CDR2 is SNEGSKA (reference sequence). The CDR3 sequence is CSASTYARLEETQYF. Here the CDR3 DNA reads TGCAGTGCTAGTACCTATGCGAGACTCGAGGAGACCCAGTACTTC.

This clonotype was seen ten or more times. The chain couples TRBV6-2 or TRBV6-3 to TRBJ2-5, with 13 bases matching TRBD2. This CDR3 comprises 17 residues. Trimming took 7 bases from V and 1 from J; bases not matched to a gene: 9. CDR1 is MNHEY and CDR2 is SVGEGT in the germline V gene. CDR3 sequence reads: CASTPGTSGMIQETQYF. The CDR3 nucleotides read TGTGCCAGCACCCCCGGGACTAGCGGGATGATCCAAGAGACCCAGTACTTC.

This clonotype has more than one count but fewer than ten. The chain employs TRBV6-1 and TRBJ1-6; D is ambiguous. V was clipped by 5 bases and J by 9 bases, with 11 bases between them. Germline-derived CDR1 and CDR2 are MNHNS and SASEGT. The CDR3 has 13 residues. The CDR3 here is CASSLLEGSPLHF. The CDR3 nucleotides read TGTGCCAGCAGTCTCCTGGAAGGTTCACCCCTCCACTTT.

V and J are TRBV28 and TRBJ2-4; 9 positions agree with TRBD2. This CDR3 is built from 16 residues. V lost 4 bases to trimming and J lost 6 bases; unmatched junction nucleotides: 10. The V gene's germline CDR1 is MDHEN and CDR2 SYDVKM. For the CDR3, the DNA is TGTGCCAGCAGTTGGGGGGTAGCGGGAGTAGGAAACATTCAGTACTTC. It translates to CASSWGVAGVGNIQYF.

This clonotype was seen more than once but under ten times. The rearrangement links TRBV12-5 to TRBJ2-7; D might be TRBD1 (7 bases). V lost 5 bases to trimming and J lost 0 bases, with 17 bases between them. The germline V gene encodes CDR1 LGHNT and CDR2 FRNRAP. The CDR3 is 16 residues long. In nucleotides, the CDR3 is TGTGCTAGTGGTGAACGTCAGGGGGGCATCTCCTACGAGCAGTACTTC. This codes for CASGERQGGISYEQYF.